A single sample gave rise to the 28 T cell receptor beta chains below, sequenced in a study of early T cells in non-severe SARS-CoV-2 infection. One entry per CDR3 protein, called by TCRdb with MiXCR from the 5' RACE reads. Here the sample spans 50,000 to 60,000 distinct CDR3 sequences, more than 6.5% being singletons. This specimen consisted of whole blood, obtained at baseline. The source is an adult who was a healthcare worker with PCR-confirmed SARS-CoV-2 infection or an uninfected control (not recorded which).

This clonotype showed up just a few times. The rearrangement joins TRBV2 to TRBJ2-3, with D unclear. CDR3 length: 13 residues. CDR1 and CDR2 from the germline V gene are SNHLY and FYNNEI. Trimming stripped 6 bases from V and 8 bases from J, with 15 bases between. The CDR3 nucleotides read TGTGCCAGCAGCGGAAACCCTCGGAGTACGCAGTATTTT. This codes for CASSGNPRSTQYF. The complete variable domain, with remaining parts taken from reference TRBV2 and TRBJ2-3, reads EPEVTQTPSHQVTQMGQEVILRCVPISNHLYFYWYRQILGQKVEFLVSFYNNEISEKSEIFDDQFSVERPDGSNFTLKIRSTKLEDSAMYFCASSGNPRSTQYFGPGTRLTVL.

This clonotype was seen repeatedly, ten times or more. The chain recombines TRBV4-2 with TRBJ2-1; TRBD1 matches at 10 bases. CDR1 and CDR2 (germline): LGHNA, YNFKEQ. The CDR3 runs 16 residues. Trimming took 4 bases from V and 7 from J; bases not matched to a gene: 10. In DNA form, the CDR3 reads TGTGCCAGCAGCCTACTCGCCGGGACAGGGGTGAATGAGCAGTTCTTC. Residues: CASSLLAGTGVNEQFF.

Concerning this clonotype itself: This may be a read error, as it is one base from a much larger clone. The V and J genes are TRBV27 and TRBJ2-7; 8 bases agree with TRBD1. The CDR3 length is 15 residues. In germline, CDR1 is MNHEY, CDR2 SMNVEV (reference sequence). CDR3 residues: CASSSLGQGAYGQYF. The CDR3 DNA is TGTGCCAGCAGTTCGCTCGGACAGGGAGCTTACGGGCAGTACTTC.

At least ten counts were recorded for this clonotype. This sequence joins TRBV6-6 and TRBJ2-7, with 7 bases matching TRBD1. This CDR3 has 14 residues. With 2 bases clipped from V and 4 bases from J, the junction kept 5 bases outside the gene matches. From germline, CDR1 is MNHNY and CDR2 SVGAGI (reference sequence). In nucleotides, the CDR3 is TGTGCCAGCAGTTACAGGGGGCGTGGGTACGAGCAGTACTTC. It codes for CASSYRGRGYEQYF.

The chain is built from TRBV7-2 and TRBJ1-3; D gene ambiguous. The CDR3 has 15 amino acids. Trimming left V 2 bases short and J 0 bases short, with 8 bases between. Per the germline V gene, CDR1 is SGHTA and CDR2 is FQGNSA. CDR3 nucleotides: TGTGCCAGCAGCTTATTCTGGGGCTCTGGAAACACCATATATTTT. It is translated as CASSLFWGSGNTIYF.

The V call is TRBV20-1, the J call TRBJ2-6; TRBD1 or TRBD2 may be the D gene (6 bases each). The germline CDR1 and CDR2 sequences are DFQATT and SNEGSKA (reference sequence). Trimming took 1 base from V and 0 from J, leaving 13 bases between them. This CDR3 has 17 residues. The CDR3, as DNA: TGCAGTGCTAGAGGCTTGGAGGGACACTCTGGGGCCAACGTCCTGACTTTC. Residues: CSARGLEGHSGANVLTF.

This clonotype was observed at least ten times. The rearrangement links TRBV4-3 to TRBJ1-5; a possible D gene is TRBD1 (5 bases). Germline V gene lookup returns CDR1 LGHNA and CDR2 YSLEER. V was trimmed by 1 base and J by 2 bases, leaving 15 bases between them. The CDR3 length is 17 residues. The CDR3 region is CASSQVPRALRNQPQHF. DNA of the CDR3: TGCGCCAGCAGCCAAGTCCCCAGGGCGTTGCGCAATCAGCCCCAGCATTTT.

This clonotype was observed a few times. The rearrangement uses TRBV20-1 and TRBJ2-3; D is possibly TRBD1 (6 bases). Germline loops: CDR1 DFQATT, CDR2 SNEGSKA (reference sequence). Trimming took off 4 bases at V and 1 base at J, with 12 bases between the two ends. The CDR3 has 14 amino acids. CDR3 loop: CSAKITGRTDTQYF. In DNA form, the CDR3 reads TGCAGTGCTAAAATAACAGGGCGCACAGATACGCAGTATTTT.

This clonotype was detected only a few times. The J gene is TRBJ2-7, the V gene TRBV5-5, with D possibly being TRBD1 or TRBD2 (5 bases each). Trimming took off 4 bases at V and 4 bases at J, with 15 bases between the two ends. Germline V gene sequence: CDR1 SGHKS, CDR2 YYEKEE (reference sequence). The CDR3 loop spans 14 amino acids. The CDR3 spells CASSRTGTGYEQYF. CDR3 in DNA: TGTGCCAGCAGCCGTACGGGGACCGGTTACGAGCAGTACTTC.

This clonotype was observed many times. The CDR3 DNA reads as TGTGCCAGCAGCTTGAGAAACACTGAAGCTTTCTTT. Protein sequence: CASSLRNTEAFF. The genes are TRBV5-8 and TRBJ1-1, with no clear D. The germline V gene has CDR1 SGHTS and CDR2 YDEGEE. The CDR3 loop spans 12 amino acids. V was trimmed by 1 base and J by 2 bases, leaving 3 bases between them.

This clonotype was picked up a small number of times. The chain joins TRBV9 to TRBJ1-1; unclear D gene. The V and J ends lost 0 bases and 5 bases respectively, with 11 bases between them. Per germline, CDR1 SGDLS and CDR2 YYNGEE. The CDR3 covers 14 residues. CDR3 in amino acids: CASSVVEGWTEAFF. The CDR3 nucleotides are TGTGCCAGCAGCGTAGTGGAGGGATGGACTGAAGCTTTCTTT.

The V gene is TRBV28, the J gene TRBJ1-1; tentative D call: TRBD1 (5 bases). This CDR3 is built from 15 residues. V was cut by 1 base and J by 0 bases, with 9 bases left in between. The germline V gene has CDR1 MDHEN and CDR2 SYDVKM. The CDR3 region is CASSLYQGLNTEAFF. The CDR3 bases are TGTGCCAGCAGTTTATATCAGGGCCTGAACACTGAAGCTTTCTTT. The full variable domain, rest sourced from reference TRBV28 and TRBJ1-1, is DVKVTQSSRYLVKRTGEKVFLECVQDMDHENMFWYRQDPGLGLRLIYFSYDVKMKEKGDIPEGYSVSREKKERFSLILESASTNQTSMYLCASSLYQGLNTEAFFGQGTRLTVV.

V gene TRBV19 combines with J gene TRBJ2-3; the D gene is possibly TRBD2 (5 bases). The V end lost 7 bases, the J end lost 2 bases, and 10 bases lay between the germline ends. Germline V gene lookup returns CDR1 LNHDA and CDR2 SQIVND (reference sequence). The CDR3 totals 13 residues. In DNA form, the CDR3 reads TGTGCCAGTAACGAGGGATACACAGATACGCAGTATTTT. Amino acid sequence: CASNEGYTDTQYF.

Ten or more counts support this clonotype. V gene TRBV12-3 or TRBV12-4 combines with J gene TRBJ1-5, with 9 bases lining up with TRBD1. Germline trimming cut 6 bases from V and 0 bases from J; bases unmatched to any gene: 6. The CDR3 totals 16 residues. CDR3 loop: CASSPGQGYSNQPQHF. The DNA of the CDR3 is TGTGCCAGCAGCCCGGGACAGGGATATAGCAATCAGCCCCAGCATTTT.

V and J are TRBV5-1 and TRBJ2-1; D not resolved. Germline V lookup: CDR1 SGHRS, CDR2 YFSETQ. The germline V and J ends were trimmed by 3 bases and 8 bases, with 9 bases remaining between them. The CDR3 totals 12 residues. The CDR3 loop reads CASSWLRDEQFF. DNA of the CDR3: TGCGCCAGCAGCTGGCTTAGGGATGAGCAGTTCTTC.

This clonotype came up a few times. The chain combines TRBV7-6 with TRBJ2-3, with no clear D. The CDR3 totals 12 residues. Deletions cut 1 base from V and 8 bases from J, with 7 bases between. CDR1 and CDR2 from the germline V gene are SGHVS and FNYEAQ. CDR3 sequence reads: CASSLEGSTQYF. The CDR3 DNA sequence: TGTGCCAGCAGCTTAGAGGGTTCTACGCAGTATTTT.

This clonotype was counted at least ten times. This chain links TRBV6-5 with TRBJ2-5; perhaps TRBD2 as D (5 bases). Trimming removed 2 bases from V and 3 bases from J, with 7 bases in between. The CDR3 consists of 13 residues. Germline CDR1 MNHEY, CDR2 SVGAGI. For the CDR3, the DNA is TGTGCCAGCAGTTACGACGGGGAAGAGACCCAGTACTTC. Translation gives CASSYDGEETQYF.

Ten or more counts support this clonotype. This chain connects TRBV4-2 to TRBJ2-1, with 9 bases lining up with TRBD2. Germline V gene lookup returns CDR1 LGHNA and CDR2 YNFKEQ. The junction had 12 bases not matched to a gene; V was cut back by 0 bases and J by 9 bases. The CDR3 sequence is 17 residues long. As DNA, the CDR3 is TGTGCCAGCAGCCAAGATCGGTTAAGCGGGGGGCGGGCTGAGCAGTTCTTC. Translation: CASSQDRLSGGRAEQFF.

Many counts were recorded for this clonotype. The genes are TRBV4-3 and TRBJ1-1; 7 positions match TRBD1. CDR3 size: 16 residues. Germline loops: CDR1 LGHNA, CDR2 YSLEER. J was trimmed by 6 bases and V by 8 bases; bases with no gene match: 18. In DNA form, the CDR3 reads TGCGCCAGCTCTCTCCTAACAGGGGCCGTAAACGCTGAAGCTTTCTTT. This sequence encodes CASSLLTGAVNAEAFF.

This clonotype was seen repeatedly, ten times or more. The J gene is TRBJ2-7, the V gene TRBV5-6; 11 bases agree with TRBD1. CDR3 length: 16 amino acids. From germline, CDR1 is SGHDT and CDR2 YYEEEE. With 4 bases clipped from V and 3 bases from J, the junction kept 9 bases outside the gene matches. CDR3 region: CASSQDPGQGDYEQYF. The CDR3 DNA sequence: TGTGCCAGCAGCCAAGATCCGGGACAGGGGGACTACGAGCAGTACTTC.

The J gene is TRBJ2-5, the V gene TRBV4-2; TRBD2 agrees at 10 bases. The CDR3 runs 17 residues. V lost 4 bases and J lost 1; bases outside the gene matches: 9. Per the germline V gene, CDR1 is LGHNA and CDR2 is YNFKEQ. CDR3 sequence (DNA): TGTGCCAGCAGCCGCTTAACTAGCGGGGCCTTCCAAGAGACCCAGTACTTC. Protein sequence: CASSRLTSGAFQETQYF.

Details on this clonotype: Germline and junction disagree at one end, which may indicate a read error. The chain recombines TRBV27 with TRBJ1-6; D is uncertain. The CDR3 contains 12 residues. CDR1 is MNHEY and CDR2 is SMNVEV in the germline V gene (reference sequence). The CDR3 reads CVSSFRNSPLHF. CDR3 coding DNA: TGTGTCAGCAGTTTTCGGAATTCACCCCTCCACTTT.

This clonotype was seen many times. The chain combines TRBV7-8 with TRBJ2-2, with a weak D call TRBD1 (6 bases). Germline CDR1 and CDR2: SGHVS and FQNEAQ. The CDR3 length is 16 residues. Trimming took 5 bases from V and 0 from J, leaving 13 bases between them. CDR3 loop: CASSPLTGSNTGELFF. The CDR3 DNA sequence: TGTGCCAGCAGCCCGTTGACAGGATCGAACACCGGGGAGCTGTTTTTT.

The rearrangement joins TRBV30 to TRBJ1-2; D remains unclear. Trimming stripped 2 bases from V and 3 bases from J, with 4 bases between. The germline V gene has CDR1 GTSNPN and CDR2 SVGIG (reference sequence). The CDR3 extends over 11 amino acids. CDR3 in DNA: TGTGCCTGGAGTAGAGACTATGGCTACACCTTC. Translated, it gives CAWSRDYGYTF.

This clonotype was counted at least ten times. The chain links TRBV4-3 to TRBJ2-1; D not certain. The germline CDR1 and CDR2 sequences are LGHNA and YSLEER. The V end lost 0 bases, the J end lost 8 bases, and 5 bases lay between the germline ends. The CDR3 has 12 amino acids. CDR3 sequence (DNA): TGCGCCAGCAGCCAAGATCGGGATGAGCAGTTCTTC. This codes for CASSQDRDEQFF.

This clonotype was found many times. The genes are TRBV11-2 and TRBJ2-1; D is unresolved. Germline loops: CDR1 SGHAT, CDR2 FQNNGV. CDR3 length: 16 residues. V was trimmed by 4 bases and J by 7 bases, leaving 20 bases between them. The CDR3, as DNA: TGTGCCAGCAGCTCGGGCGCTGGATGGCTGTGGAATGAGCAGTTCTTC. This codes for CASSSGAGWLWNEQFF.

This clonotype has a count of ten or more. The J gene is TRBJ2-1, the V gene TRBV27; 12 bases line up with TRBD2. Germline CDR1 MNHEY, CDR2 SMNVEV (reference sequence). The CDR3 length is 15 residues. Germline trimming cut 1 base from V and 9 bases from J; bases unmatched to any gene: 4. In DNA form, the CDR3 reads TGTGCCAGCAGTTTATTGTCTAGCGGGGGGGGTGAGCAGTTCTTC. Translation gives CASSLLSSGGGEQFF.

A few counts support this clonotype. This rearrangement joins TRBV19 to TRBJ2-5; 7 positions match TRBD2. With 7 bases clipped from V and 2 bases from J, the junction kept 13 bases outside the gene matches. The germline CDR1 and CDR2 sequences are LNHDA and SQIVND (reference sequence). The CDR3 spans 16 residues. The CDR3 nucleotides are TGTGCCAGTAAGCTAACTCGGGGGGAAAAACAAGAGACCCAGTACTTC. Translated: CASKLTRGEKQETQYF.